This T cell receptor beta chain comes out of a study of tumor and adjacent non-tumor tissue in lung cancer listed by TCRdb under 2018. A note on the overall study: The cohort included roughly 11 adenocarcinoma, a couple of squamous cell carcinoma and 1 small cell lung cancer patients. Over 25 paired specimens, one tumor and one normal lung sample per patient, were profiled by TCRbeta CDR3 sequencing. A total of some 130,000,000 productive TCRbeta reads were generated by sequencing, corresponding to an average of about 4.17 million reads per sample. Ages among the approximately 15 patients ranged from roughly 30 to 85 years, there were 10 or so men and 5 women, and disease was at TNM stage I to III. The study compared bulk TCRbeta repertoires between lung tumor tissue and matched distant non-tumor lung tissue from over 12 lung cancer patients. The investigation overall reported the following: Tumor tissue showed significantly greater TCR diversity (inverse Simpson) than normal lung tissue (about 400 vs 150, P = 0.0075, Mann-Whitney U test). A significantly larger cumulative share of the repertoire was made up by the top 100 clones in normal lung than in tumor tissue. The cohort had only around 14 patients, and the authors noted that larger samples and more detailed clinical data are needed. Significantly higher TCR diversity was found in younger patients, and higher tumor TCR diversity was associated with shorter overall and disease-free survival. Because peripheral blood was not sequenced, blood TCRbeta repertoires in the lung cancer patients of the study were not examined. Neither the sequencing platform nor unique molecular identifiers are mentioned in the methods.

RNA was isolated from bulk, unsorted tissue, and RNA quality was assessed with a NanoDrop ND-1000 and an Agilent 2100. Donors were newly diagnosed lung cancer patients admitted for thoracic surgery in China between August and November 2014, without prior chemotherapy. The study excluded patients who had received radiotherapy or chemotherapy before or who had another cancer at the same time. Surgical tissue pieces of roughly 1-2 cm3 were preserved in RNAlater solution and stored at -80 °C until use. The library was obtained by multiplex PCR. Data came from an Illumina HiSeq 2500. TCRbeta libraries were constructed through three rounds of nested PCR with primers (Table S4) according to protocols modified from ARM-PCR. Before sequencing, PCR products of 200-500 bp were excised from the gel and purified with the QIAquick gel extraction kit. Regarding the original processing steps: Trimmomatic was used to clean the reads, FLASH was used to merge the reads into complete CDR3 sequences, and MiTCR was used to assign the reads to V(D)J germline segments. Clonal diversity was calculated as the inverse Simpson's index using VDJtools. A read counted as productive if the sequence was in-frame and lacked a premature stop codon. In-frame beta chains were kept once TCRdb had trimmed the public reads at Q25 with fastp and called clones with MiXCR. Every entry covers one CDR3 protein and lists the most common genes and DNA from its rows. These V and J calls originate from TCRdb's pipeline instead of the authors' own analysis. This sample comprises around 200,000 distinct CDR3 sequences, 71% of them detected only once. About 23% of the sample is in the top ten clones.

Notes on this clonotype: Its antigen is currently not known. One junction end disagrees with the germline gene, perhaps due to a read error.

The CDR3 runs 20 amino acids, cysteine and phenylalanine included. Just CDR3 DNA is preserved here, 60 bases in frame from base 1. The germline V gene encodes CDR1 SGHVS and CDR2 FQNEAQ. The TCR comes from a man aged 60-69 years with non-small cell lung cancer. The rearranged segments are TRBV7-8 and TRBJ1-5, with TRBD1 tentatively as D gene (5 bases match). The sequenced sample was lung tumor tissue. The DNA sequence follows: TGTGCCACCAGCTTAGAGAGGGCCAGGGTGATTGGTCCATCAAATCAGCCCCAGCATTTT. It specifies CATSLERARVIGPSNQPQHF.